This T cell receptor (beta chain) is drawn from a study of blood T cells in healthy people across ages (dated by TCRdb to about 2015). Background for the entire study: In model experiments, template switching captured about one uniquely barcoded TCR beta cDNA molecule for every two T cells. To track age-related changes in TCR beta repertoire diversity, the study relied on deep sequencing normalized with unique cDNA molecular identifiers. The donors were split into four age groups: young (average 16 years), middle-aged (around 40), aged (62) and long-lived (roughly 88). To avoid experimental bias, donors of different ages were randomly spread across the sequencing lanes. The study analyzed two additional independent replicas of 1 million unique cDNA reads from the same blood draw for two donors, one aged 18 to 29 and one aged 80 or older.

Of note for this clonotype: The antigen this receptor binds is unknown. Base qualities are missing; no much larger clone stands one base away.

The method behind the library was 5' RACE. The sequencer was an Illumina HiSeq 2500. The second PCR ran for roughly 6 to 11 cycles and used a J-beta primer mix along with a sample-barcoded 5' primer. A unique molecular identifier was introduced onto each TCR beta cDNA molecule by a template-switch 5' adaptor carrying 12 random nucleotides. Each sample yielded at least 2.5 million CDR3-containing paired-end reads. All of the RNA was converted into first-strand cDNA using the Mint cDNA synthesis kit, with a TRBC-specific oligonucleotide serving as the primer. All cDNA was treated with uracil-DNA glycosylase and then went through a first 18-cycle PCR with the universal primers M1SS and BC2_uni_R. The authors processed their data as follows. Normalization of each sample was performed by random selection of 1 million high-quality reads, each carrying a distinct molecular identifier. Instead of being binned into consensus sequences, reads that shared molecular identifiers were thrown out. MiTCR, set to a Q25 quality threshold and the strictest error-elimination algorithm, was used for CDR3 identification, clonotype clustering and error correction. A nonparametric unseen species model with Euler transformation was used to estimate a lower bound on total TCR beta diversity. TCRdb trimmed the raw reads at Q25, called clones with MiXCR and kept productive beta chains. When rows share a CDR3 protein, they turn into one entry using the most common DNA and genes. These V and J calls rely on TCRdb rather than the paper's analysis. In this sample the table shows hundreds of thousands of distinct CDR3 sequences, roughly 64% of which occur a single time. The ten most abundant clones make up 20% to 25% of the sample.

The 39 donors, aged roughly 6 to 95 years, were systemically healthy Caucasian individuals from Russia. Each donor gave about 10 milliliters of peripheral blood, drawn into EDTA-treated Vacutainer tubes. Ficoll-Paque density-gradient centrifugation was used to isolate PBMCs, with at least 7 million per sample. Trizol reagent was used to extract total RNA from PBMCs, with at least 5.5 micrograms per sample. For every donor, flow cytometry on a PBMC aliquot measured the percentage of naive CD45RAhigh/CD27high T cells. Measured from the cysteine to the phenylalanine, the CDR3 is 13 residues long. The sequence is cut down to CDR3 DNA, 39 bases in frame from base 1. Looking up the germline V gene yields CDR1 KGHSH and CDR2 LQKENI. V is cut by 2 bases and J by 5 bases, and the space between the germline ends is 9 bases. General findings and caveats noted by the study authors: Observed TCR beta diversity per million T cells fell roughly linearly with age, and a significant reduction was already apparent by age around 36. There was a strong correlation between observed TCR beta diversity and the percentage of naive T cells measured by flow cytometry. The long-lived group showed more naive CD4+ T cells, fewer expanded clones and increased TCR diversity than the aged group, suggesting age selection. Estimates of total diversity based on one million sequenced T cells were regarded as lower bounds and as underestimates. Conclusive comparison of naive and antigen-experienced compartments was prevented by the profiling of bulk unsorted PBMCs. The CMV infection status of donors was not known, potentially confounding age-related changes in expanded clonotypes.

This TCR was sampled from a man between 25 and 39 years old in good health. The chain couples TRBV18 to TRBJ1-2; the D gene is not confidently resolved. Specimen: blood. The DNA is as follows: TGTGCCAGCTCACCAGAGTCGGGGTATGGCTACACCTTC. The resulting protein is CASSPESGYGYTF.